Listed here are 31 T cell receptor beta chains from one sample, sequenced in a study of CD8+CD57+ T cells in acquired aplastic anemia. Selection for sequencing was limited to patients who had shown CD8+CD57+ cell expansion by flow cytometry. The TCR beta profiling, which covered VDJ combination and CDR3 sequence, was carried out using genomic DNA as the template. TCRdb processed the reads anew with MiXCR; each CDR3 protein has one entry. The sample shows some 140,000 distinct CDR3 sequences, approximately 52% of them seen only once. Sequencing was performed on sorted CD4+, CD8+, or CD8+CD57+ T cells (not recorded which) from PBMCs. These TCRs come from a human donor with aplastic anemia.

The chain combines TRBV24-1 with TRBJ2-3; 8 nucleotides agree with TRBD2. CDR1 KGHDR and CDR2 SFDVKD come from the germline V gene. Unmatched junction bases numbered 7, after V lost 3 bases and J lost 6 bases. This CDR3 spans 15 amino acids. The CDR3 DNA reads TGTGCCACCAGTGATCCGCGGGGGGCCGGGGATACGCAGTATTTT. Its translation: CATSDPRGAGDTQYF.

In this sample, this clonotype is medium-sized. The chain couples TRBV24-1 to TRBJ2-2, with 9 bases aligning to TRBD1. The CDR3 extends over 18 amino acids. Germline CDR1 is KGHDR and CDR2 is SFDVKD. The junction had 14 bases not matched to a gene; V was cut back by 4 bases and J by 6 bases. The CDR3 DNA is TGTGCCACCAGTGACAAAAGACCAGGACAGGGGTATGCCGGGGAGCTGTTTTTT. As protein: CATSDKRPGQGYAGELFF.

On this clonotype itself: An end of the junction does not agree with germline; a read error may underlie this. The V and J genes are TRBV15 and TRBJ1-1, with TRBD1 matching over 9 bases. Germline lookup yields CDR1 LNHNV and CDR2 YYDKDF (reference sequence). The CDR3 is 16 residues long. The CDR3 spells CATSRTGQGRSAEAFF. The CDR3 nucleotides read TGTGCCACCAGCCGAACGGGACAGGGACGGAGCGCTGAGGCTTTCTTT.

This clonotype has at least ten counts. The chain joins TRBV20-1 to TRBJ1-1; perhaps TRBD1 as D (5 bases). Looked up from germline, CDR1 is DFQATT and CDR2 is SNEGSKA (reference sequence). The CDR3 covers 14 residues. Trimming stripped 0 bases from V and 1 base from J, with 9 bases between. The CDR3 nucleotides are TGCAGTGCTAGAGATGGGGCCAGGAACACTGAAGCTTTCTTT. It is translated as CSARDGARNTEAFF.

V is TRBV7-8 and J is TRBJ1-2; D gene ambiguous. Trimming took off 5 bases at V and 7 bases at J, with 17 bases between the two ends. This CDR3 spans 14 amino acids. From germline, CDR1 is SGHVS and CDR2 FQNEAQ. CDR3 DNA sequence: TGTGCCAGCAGCGAACAAACGGGCGATGGTGGCTACACCTTC. Its translation: CASSEQTGDGGYTF.

CDR3 protein: CATSDLNNPNEQFF. Here the CDR3 DNA reads TGTGCCACCAGTGATTTGAACAACCCCAATGAGCAGTTCTTC. The J gene is TRBJ2-1, the V gene TRBV24-1; D uncertain. Trimming pared 0 bases from V and 6 bases from J, leaving 8 bases between. The CDR3 runs 14 residues. The germline V gene encodes CDR1 KGHDR and CDR2 SFDVKD.

This clonotype was observed a handful of times. The chain uses TRBV10-3 and TRBJ2-7; TRBD2 agrees at 12 bases. The CDR3 loop spans 18 amino acids. The V gene's germline CDR1 is ENHRY and CDR2 SYGVKD. With 4 bases clipped from V and 2 bases from J, the junction kept 12 bases outside the gene matches. CDR3 protein: CAISGMGLAGQGTYEQYF. In DNA, the CDR3 is TGTGCCATCAGTGGGATGGGACTAGCGGGCCAGGGGACCTACGAGCAGTACTTC.

This clonotype has a count of ten or more. The chain recombines TRBV20-1 with TRBJ2-3, with TRBD2 matching over 7 bases. Trimming took 4 bases from V and 3 from J; bases not matched to a gene: 7. Per the germline V gene, CDR1 is DFQATT and CDR2 is SNEGSKA (reference sequence). This CDR3 has 14 amino acids. CDR3 region: CSATMGGFTDTQYF. CDR3 DNA: TGCAGTGCTACGATGGGGGGGTTTACAGATACGCAGTATTTT.

This clonotype has a count of ten or more. The chain has TRBV12-3 or TRBV12-4 and TRBJ1-6, with a weak D call TRBD1 (5 bases). The CDR3 sequence is 14 residues long. Trimming took 4 bases from V and 5 from J, leaving 9 bases between them. This chain's CDR3 is CASSSRQNNSPLHF. The CDR3 DNA reads TGTGCCAGCAGTTCCCGACAGAATAATTCACCCCTCCACTTT.

This chain links TRBV24-1 with TRBJ2-3; no clear D gene. V was cut by 1 base and J by 1 base, with 8 bases left in between. Germline CDR1 is KGHDR and CDR2 is SFDVKD. CDR3 length equals 15 residues. For the CDR3, the DNA is TGTGCCACCAGTGATTTTGGGGTTGGCACAGATACGCAGTATTTT. This encodes CATSDFGVGTDTQYF.

The gene calls are TRBV7-9 and TRBJ1-2; D is uncertain. The CDR3 is 12 amino acids. CDR1 is SEHNR and CDR2 is FQNEAQ in the germline V gene (reference sequence). With 1 base removed from V and 8 bases from J, the gap between germline ends came to 8 bases. The CDR3 protein is CASSLVTQGYTF. The CDR3 nucleotides read TGTGCCAGCAGCTTAGTTACACAGGGCTACACCTTC.

This clonotype was recorded once. The chain recombines TRBV7-9 with TRBJ2-1; a possible D gene is TRBD1 (6 bases). CDR1 SEHNR and CDR2 FQNEAQ come from the germline V gene (reference sequence). Trimming cost V 3 bases and J 7 bases, with 10 bases left between them. The CDR3 covers 13 residues. CDR3 nucleotides: TGTGCCAGCAGCTTCGGACAGTTAAATGAGCAGTTCTTC. Protein: CASSFGQLNEQFF.

This clonotype was seen at least ten times. This chain connects TRBV6-1 to TRBJ2-2; 9 bases map to TRBD2. Germline CDR1 is MNHNS and CDR2 is SASEGT. The CDR3 consists of 16 residues. J lost 0 bases, V lost 5 bases, and 4 bases had no gene match. CDR3 loop: CASSPSGGPNTGELFF. The CDR3 coding sequence is TGTGCCAGCAGTCCCAGCGGGGGGCCGAACACCGGGGAGCTGTTTTTT.

The V and J genes are TRBV20-1 and TRBJ1-2; possibly TRBD1 for D (6 bases). V was clipped by 5 bases and J by 4 bases, with 14 bases between them. This CDR3 has 13 amino acids. CDR1 and CDR2 (germline): DFQATT, SNEGSKA (reference sequence). CDR3 loop: CSAWAQGRYGYTF. CDR3 nucleotide sequence: TGCAGTGCTTGGGCTCAGGGGCGCTATGGCTACACCTTC.

The chain carries TRBV29-1 and TRBJ1-2; D unclear. V lost 3 bases, J lost 7 bases, and 12 bases lay in between. The CDR3 runs to 12 residues. The germline gives CDR1 SQVTM, CDR2 ANQGSEA. For the CDR3, the DNA is TGCAGCGTTGACGCCTCCCCAGGTGGCTACACCTTC. Amino acid sequence: CSVDASPGGYTF.

The sample holds one count of this clonotype. The chain uses TRBV20-1 and TRBJ2-1; 8 nucleotides agree with TRBD1. Germline-derived CDR1 and CDR2 are DFQATT and SNEGSKA (reference sequence). The trim removed 1 base at V and 4 bases at J, leaving 3 bases unmatched. CDR3 length equals 14 residues. CDR3 sequence: CSARAGTGYNEQFF. In DNA, the CDR3 is TGCAGTGCTAGAGCAGGGACAGGATACAATGAGCAGTTCTTC.

V and J are TRBV7-8 and TRBJ2-1, with no clear D. Germline values: CDR1 SGHVS, CDR2 FQNEAQ. The CDR3 contains 13 residues. Between the trimmed V and J ends, which lost 6 bases and 6 bases, there was a span of 12 bases. The CDR3 protein is CASSEDWINEQFF. CDR3 DNA sequence: TGTGCCAGCAGTGAAGACTGGATCAATGAGCAGTTCTTC.

This clonotype was recorded at least ten times. V usage is TRBV6-1 and J usage is TRBJ2-7; D is possibly TRBD1 or TRBD2 (5 bases each). The CDR3 covers 13 residues. The V end lost 2 bases, the J end lost 3 bases, and 8 bases lay between the germline ends. Germline V gene sequence: CDR1 MNHNS, CDR2 SASEGT. This chain's CDR3 is CASSELGVYEQYF. CDR3 sequence (DNA): TGTGCCAGCAGTGAATTGGGGGTCTACGAGCAGTACTTC.

This clonotype has a count of ten or more. V usage is TRBV7-9 and J usage is TRBJ1-1; D not certain. CDR3 length: 13 amino acids. Trimming took 10 bases from V and 1 from J, leaving 13 bases between them. Germline V gives CDR1 SEHNR, CDR2 FQNEAQ (reference sequence). The CDR3 loop is CATLSAENTEAFF. The CDR3 coding sequence is TGTGCCACCCTTTCGGCCGAGAACACTGAAGCTTTCTTT. The variable domain in full, completed from reference TRBV7-9 and TRBJ1-1, reads DTGVSQNPRHKITKRGQNVTFRCDPISEHNRLYWYRQTLGQGPEFLTYFQNEAQLEKSRLLSDRFSAERPKGSFSTLEIQRTEQGDSAMYLCATLSAENTEAFFGQGTRLTVV.

This clonotype was counted many times. The J gene is TRBJ2-7, the V gene TRBV11-2, with 12 bases lining up with TRBD2. The junction had 5 bases not matched to a gene; V was cut back by 5 bases and J by 3 bases. The CDR3 has 15 amino acids. Germline assignment: CDR1 SGHAT and CDR2 FQNNGV. The CDR3 is CASSPGTSGRYEQYF. CDR3 bases: TGTGCCAGCAGCCCCGGGACTAGCGGGCGCTACGAGCAGTACTTC.

This clonotype was picked up many times. This chain links TRBV7-9 with TRBJ2-7; a possible D gene is TRBD2 (5 bases). CDR1 is SEHNR, CDR2 FQNEAQ, per germline (reference sequence). V gave up 2 bases and J gave up 1 base, with 12 bases separating them. The CDR3 spans 15 residues. The CDR3 DNA follows: TGTGCCAGCAGCTTATTCGGTGAGGGTTCCTACGAGCAGTACTTC. This encodes CASSLFGEGSYEQYF.

This clonotype appeared many times. The V call is TRBV19, the J call TRBJ2-2; D unclear. Germline CDR1 is LNHDA and CDR2 is SQIVND (reference sequence). This CDR3 is 11 amino acids long. Trimming cost V 7 bases and J 5 bases, with 5 bases left between them. CDR3 in DNA: TGTGCCAGTATGGGAACCGGGGAGCTGTTTTTT. It codes for CASMGTGELFF.

The sample holds many counts of this clonotype. The chain uses TRBV11-2 and TRBJ2-5, with TRBD1 as a possible D gene (6 bases). CDR1 and CDR2 from the germline V gene are SGHAT and FQNNGV. Trimming left V 2 bases short and J 5 bases short, with 12 bases between. The CDR3 totals 14 residues. This chain's CDR3 is CASSLIQGRETQYF. The CDR3 nucleotides are TGTGCCAGCAGCTTAATACAGGGAAGGGAGACCCAGTACTTC. The full variable domain, in which reference TRBV11-2 and TRBJ2-5 provide the parts outside the CDR3, is EAGVAQSPRYKIIEKRQSVAFWCNPISGHATLYWYQQILGQGPKLLIQFQNNGVVDDSQLPKDRFSAERLKGVDSTLKIQPAKLEDSAVYLCASSLIQGRETQYFGPGTRLLVL.

CDR3 amino acids: CASLGGGPLHF. The CDR3 DNA reads TGCGCCAGCTTGGGGGGGGGGCCCCTCCACTTT. The gene calls are TRBV10-2 and TRBJ1-6; tentative D call: TRBD1 (5 bases). The germline V gene has CDR1 WSHSY and CDR2 SAAADI. The length of the CDR3 is 11 residues. Trimming cost V 8 bases and J 13 bases, with 12 bases left between them.

This clonotype was counted ten times or more. The rearrangement joins TRBV12-3 or TRBV12-4 to TRBJ1-5; D remains ambiguous. The CDR3 is made up of 11 amino acids. Trimming removed 6 bases at V and 5 bases at J, with 5 bases between. The CDR3 DNA sequence: TGTGCCAGCAGCCTGGATCAGCCCCAGCATTTT. Translated, it gives CASSLDQPQHF.

The V gene is TRBV2, the J gene TRBJ2-7; TRBD1 aligns across 8 bases. CDR3 length: 11 residues. After removal of 6 bases from V and 9 bases from J, the junction contained 4 bases not matched to a gene. The germline gives CDR1 SNHLY, CDR2 FYNNEI. CDR3 nucleotides: TGTGCCAGCAGGAAGGACAGGGCGCAGTACTTC. Protein product: CASRKDRAQYF.

This clonotype was observed a few times. The chain recombines TRBV20-1 with TRBJ2-7; 8 positions match TRBD2. Germline V lookup: CDR1 DFQATT, CDR2 SNEGSKA (reference sequence). With V trimmed by 1 base and J by 7 bases, 12 bases remained unmatched. The CDR3 runs to 15 residues. The CDR3 DNA is TGCAGTGCTAGAGCTTTGTTGGCGGGAGGAAGGGAGCAGTACTTC. This gives the protein CSARALLAGGREQYF.

This chain connects TRBV4-1 to TRBJ2-1; 7 nucleotides align to TRBD2. Germline values: CDR1 MGHRA, CDR2 YSYEKL. The trim removed 4 bases at V and 4 bases at J, leaving 4 bases unmatched. This CDR3 contains 14 residues. CDR3 region: CASSLSGAYNEQFF. The CDR3 DNA sequence: TGCGCCAGCAGCCTAAGCGGGGCTTACAATGAGCAGTTCTTC.

On this clonotype: Given a much more abundant clone one base away, this may be a read error. The chain joins TRBV7-9 to TRBJ2-5; no reliable D call. Germline V gene data show CDR1 as SEHNR and CDR2 as FQNEAQ (reference sequence). This CDR3 contains 13 residues. The V gene lost 5 bases and the J gene lost 1 base, with 8 bases spanning the gap. Here the CDR3 reads CASSPRGQETQYF. In DNA form, the CDR3 reads TGTGCCAGCAGCCCCCGCGGCCAAGAGACCCAGTACTTC.

This chain links TRBV6-1 with TRBJ2-2; 9 bases are shared with TRBD2. The junction had 11 bases not matched to a gene; V was cut back by 5 bases and J by 4 bases. Germline values: CDR1 MNHNS, CDR2 SASEGT. This CDR3 contains 17 residues. The CDR3 spells CASSPLGASGVTGELFF. CDR3 DNA sequence: TGTGCCAGCAGTCCCCTGGGGGCTAGCGGGGTCACCGGGGAGCTGTTTTTT.

Worth noting for this clonotype: Because it lacks the conserved phenylalanine or tryptophan at the end, this CDR3 is likely a read error. The J gene is TRBJ2-3, the V gene TRBV15; D possibly corresponds to TRBD1 (6 bases). The J call may be in error: the DNA end matches TRBJ1-5 better. Germline CDR1 LNHNV, CDR2 YYDKDF (reference sequence). The CDR3 length is 15 residues. CDR3 amino acids: CATSNGGAGTDTQHL. In nucleotides, the CDR3 is TGTGCCACCAGCAACGGGGGGGCTGGCACAGATACGCAGCATCTT.